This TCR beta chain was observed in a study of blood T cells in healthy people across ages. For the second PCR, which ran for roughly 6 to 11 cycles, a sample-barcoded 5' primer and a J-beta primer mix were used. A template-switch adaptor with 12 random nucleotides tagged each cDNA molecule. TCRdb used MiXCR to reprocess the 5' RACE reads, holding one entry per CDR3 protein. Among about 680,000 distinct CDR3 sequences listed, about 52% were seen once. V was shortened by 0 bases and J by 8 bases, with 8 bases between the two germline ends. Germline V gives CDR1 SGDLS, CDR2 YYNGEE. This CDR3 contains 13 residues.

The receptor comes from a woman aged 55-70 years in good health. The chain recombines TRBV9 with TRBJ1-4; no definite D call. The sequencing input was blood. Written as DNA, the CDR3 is TGTGCCAGCAGCGTAGGAATCGGGGAAAAACTGTTTTTT. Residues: CASSVGIGEKLFF.